This T cell receptor (beta chain) was obtained from a study of cytomegalovirus exposure and HLA in healthy donors. Background on the study: There were 75 million to 95 million unique TCRs (from HLA-typed donors) in an early data release.

Germline V gene data show CDR1 as SGHDT and CDR2 as YYEEEE. CDR3 size: 12 residues. Trimming shortened V by 2 bases and J by 7 bases, and 10 bases separated the two germline ends. Points from the study as a whole: Sequencing had likely introduced a cluster of highly shared sequence variants as an artifact. Cytomegalovirus association was assigned to approximately 160 TCR beta chains.

PCR used 60 Vbeta primers and 13 Jbeta primers. Assay used: immunoSEQ multiplex PCR; TCRdb lists only in-frame clones, some missing. The table has fewer than 200,000 clones, approximately 84% seen once. Turning to this clone: Its target is unknown.

Sequenced input: PBMCs. The sequence derives from a man younger than 40 in good health and CMV-seropositive. The V gene is TRBV5-6, the J gene TRBJ2-7; possible D gene TRBD2, 5 bases. CDR3 in amino acids: CASSLTGREQYF. The CDR3 nucleotides are TGTGCCAGCAGCTTAACTGGGAGAGAGCAGTACTTC.